This T cell receptor beta chain derives from a study of T cell responses to AZD1222 COVID-19 vaccine. Study-wide findings and caveats: Among vaccine-associated CD4 TCRs, coverage spanned spike, with dominance at 160-218 and 743-854. Clonal diversity was possibly underestimated; the donors were predominantly white British and more often female. All repertoire sampling was performed exclusively after the peak T cell response. Spike-specific TCR repertoires showed rising breadth and depth after two AZD1222 doses.

A remark on this clone: Its antigen is not known.

Sequencing was performed with immunoSEQ multiplex PCR; in TCRdb, only in-frame clones are kept and a portion is missing. Here the sample spans roughly 140,000 clones, about 91% being singletons. The clonotype originates from an adult in good health. The material sequenced was peripheral blood, taken on day 0 of MenACWY control vaccination.

The CDR3 sequence: CASSLVFGGDYGYTF. The CDR3 region has the DNA TGTGCCAGCAGCTTGGTTTTCGGAGGTGACTATGGCTACACCTTC. The chain couples TRBV5-6 to TRBJ1-2; D gene ambiguous. Germline V gene lookup returns CDR1 SGHDT and CDR2 YYEEEE. V was shortened by 0 bases and J by 3 bases, with 12 bases between the two germline ends. The CDR3 is 15 residues long. The variable domain in full, completed from reference TRBV5-6 and TRBJ1-2, reads DAGVTQSPTHLIKTRGQQVTLRCSPKSGHDTVSWYQQALGQGPQFIFQYYEEEERQRGNFPDRFSGHQFPNYSSELNVNALLLGDSALYLCASSLVFGGDYGYTFGSGTRLTVV.